This T cell receptor (beta chain) was captured in a study of OX40 agonist ivuxolimab in advanced cancers. Study in general: With a range of roughly 23 to 90, age averaged about 58 years, and about 83% were male.

Generated by immunoSEQ multiplex PCR, the TCRdb table keeps only in-frame clones and is missing some. The table includes over 50,000 clones, 80% to 95% detected once. The clonotype comes from an adult with an advanced solid tumor such as melanoma, head and neck, liver or kidney cancer. Source: CD4+ or CD8+ T cells sorted from blood, taken in a trial of the OX40 agonist ivuxolimab.

In DNA, the CDR3 is TGTGCCAGCAGCTTCGAAGGAGGGCCTCTATGTGAGCTGTTTTTT. It is translated as CASSFEGGPLCELFF. The chain recombines TRBV7-9 with TRBJ2-2; D may be TRBD2 (6 bases). The V and J ends lost 3 bases and 11 bases respectively, with 19 bases between them. From germline, CDR1 is SEHNR and CDR2 FQNEAQ (reference sequence). This CDR3 is built from 15 residues.